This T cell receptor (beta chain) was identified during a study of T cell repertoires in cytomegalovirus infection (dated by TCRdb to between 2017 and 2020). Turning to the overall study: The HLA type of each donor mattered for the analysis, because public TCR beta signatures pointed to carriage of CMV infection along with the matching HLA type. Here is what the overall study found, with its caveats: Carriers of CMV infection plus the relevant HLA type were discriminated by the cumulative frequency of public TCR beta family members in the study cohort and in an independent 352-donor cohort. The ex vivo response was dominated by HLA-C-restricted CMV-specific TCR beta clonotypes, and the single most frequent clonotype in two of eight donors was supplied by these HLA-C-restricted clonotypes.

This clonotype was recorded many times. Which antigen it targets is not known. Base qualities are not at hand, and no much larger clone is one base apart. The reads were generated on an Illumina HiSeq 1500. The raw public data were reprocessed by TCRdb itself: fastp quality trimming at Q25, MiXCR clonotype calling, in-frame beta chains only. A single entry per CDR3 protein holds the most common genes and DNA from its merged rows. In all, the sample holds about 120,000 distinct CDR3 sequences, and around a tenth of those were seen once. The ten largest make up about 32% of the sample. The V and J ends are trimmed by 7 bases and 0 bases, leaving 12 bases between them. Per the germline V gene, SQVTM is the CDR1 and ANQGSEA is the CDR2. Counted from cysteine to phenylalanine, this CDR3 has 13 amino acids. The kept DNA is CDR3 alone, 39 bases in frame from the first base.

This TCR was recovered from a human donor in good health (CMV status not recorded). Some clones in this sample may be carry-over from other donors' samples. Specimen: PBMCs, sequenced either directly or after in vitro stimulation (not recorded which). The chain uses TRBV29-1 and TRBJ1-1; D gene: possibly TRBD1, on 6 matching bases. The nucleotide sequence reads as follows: TGCAGCGCTTGTGGACAGATGAACACTGAAGCTTTCTTT. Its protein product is CSACGQMNTEAFF.